These 2 T cell receptor beta chains came from one sample sequenced in a study of long-term antiretroviral therapy in people with HIV. A v3.0 immunoSEQ assay was performed at survey level. Sequencing used immunoSEQ multiplex PCR; TCRdb keeps in-frame clones, though not all of them. This table has approximately 35,000 clones, 94% appearing once. The sequenced sample was unsorted PBMCs, obtained approximately 5.1 years after starting antiretroviral therapy. The receptor set was obtained from a woman in her fifties or sixties with HIV.

This clone was observed a single time. The chain has TRBV19 and TRBJ2-3; D not resolved. Germline CDR1 LNHDA, CDR2 SQIVND (reference sequence). V lost 5 bases and J lost 2, with 8 bases in between. The CDR3 contains 13 residues. The CDR3 sequence: CASSPSATDTQYF. The CDR3, as DNA: TGTGCCAGTAGTCCATCCGCCACAGATACGCAGTATTTT.

The chain joins TRBV25-1 to TRBJ1-2; 7 positions agree with TRBD1. CDR1 MGHDK and CDR2 SYGVNS come from the germline V gene. V trimming: 3 bases; J trimming: 11 bases; junction bases outside the gene matches: 9. This CDR3 has 13 amino acids. CDR3 in amino acids: CASSERTGVRYTF. CDR3 sequence (DNA): TGTGCCAGCAGTGAGAGGACAGGTGTGAGGTACACCTTC.